This T cell receptor beta chain came from a study of blood T cell repertoires in COVID-19. Study summary: Donors in the United States, Italy and Spain gave samples during acute or convalescent COVID-19. T cells, B-cell-depleted T cells, or PBMCs supplied cDNA or gDNA.

Authors' data handling: How many nucleated cells were present was estimated from reference gene primer amplification. The repertoire was sequenced with immunoSEQ multiplex PCR; TCRdb's copy has only in-frame clones and lacks some. V, J and clone size are taken as reported in that table, and D and trimming were inferred from the DNA itself. The table records over 65,000 clones, 75% to 95% of them present only once. Germline assignment: CDR1 DFQATT and CDR2 SNEGSKA (reference sequence). This CDR3 region has 11 residues. The V end was cut by 5 bases, the J end by 4 bases, with 9 bases between. The TCR originated in a human donor in a cohort sampled during active COVID-19. Sequencing was performed on peripheral blood. The V and J genes are TRBV20-1 and TRBJ2-7; D is unresolved. The CDR3 DNA sequence: TGCAGTGCTTTCGCCGGTTACGAGCAGTACTTC. The encoded protein is CSAFAGYEQYF.